This entry lists 7 T cell receptor beta chains sequenced from one sample in a study of T cell changes during pregnancy in multiple sclerosis (dated by TCRdb to the late 2010s). The receptor library was made with the immunoSEQ multiplex PCR assay. Sourced from immuneACCESS, this table was stored by TCRdb with only in-frame sequences that have V and J called. A share of the clones is absent; for the studies checked, an unresolved V gene accounts for under half, and the remainder has no known explanation. The sample table shows some 80,000 clones, and about 95% are seen once. In total, the top ten clones hold about 2.3% of the sample. This specimen consisted of peripheral blood, obtained in the third trimester of pregnancy. The origin of the receptors is a female donor with multiple sclerosis, enrolled in a pregnancy study.

The chain carries TRBV4-2 and TRBJ1-2; maybe TRBD1 (6 bases). With 0 bases removed from V and 4 bases from J, the gap between germline ends came to 18 bases. This CDR3 has 17 amino acids. Per the germline V gene, CDR1 is LGHNA and CDR2 is YNFKEQ. CDR3 sequence reads: CASSQDGPTGRIYGYTF. The DNA of the CDR3 is TGTGCCAGCAGCCAAGATGGCCCGACAGGCCGCATCTATGGCTACACCTTC.

The V and J genes are TRBV29-1 and TRBJ1-4; D ambiguous. Trimming pared 4 bases from V and 3 bases from J, leaving 12 bases between. The CDR3 runs 14 residues. Germline values: CDR1 SQVTM, CDR2 ANQGSEA. The CDR3 reads CSVVDGLANEKLFF. CDR3 nucleotides: TGCAGCGTTGTTGATGGACTCGCTAATGAAAAACTGTTTTTT.

This clone is a singleton in its sample. The rearrangement links TRBV7-8 to TRBJ1-6; D uncertain. The CDR3 contains 15 residues. Germline-derived CDR1 and CDR2 are SGHVS and FQNEAQ. V was clipped by 5 bases and J by 7 bases, with 15 bases between them. The CDR3 here is CASSPSSGGNSPLHF. The CDR3 DNA follows: TGTGCCAGCAGCCCCTCGTCTGGAGGGAATTCACCCCTCCACTTT.

The rearrangement uses TRBV6-5 and TRBJ1-1; no definite D call. V was trimmed by 10 bases and J by 7 bases, leaving 10 bases between them. The CDR3 totals 10 residues. Germline V gene lookup returns CDR1 MNHEY and CDR2 SVGAGI. CDR3 DNA sequence: TGTGCCACACACACCGATGAAGCTTTCTTT. Its protein is CATHTDEAFF.

This clone was found once. The V and J genes are TRBV5-1 and TRBJ2-3; 15 bases match TRBD2. This CDR3 is built from 18 residues. In germline, CDR1 is SGHRS, CDR2 YFSETQ. V shed 7 bases and J 0 bases; nucleotides not matched to a gene: 9. CDR3 region: CASCSGTSGGTSTDTQYF. The CDR3 bases are TGCGCCAGCTGCTCCGGGACTAGCGGGGGGACAAGCACAGATACGCAGTATTTT.

This sequence joins TRBV2 and TRBJ1-5, with D hard to call. Trimming shortened V by 7 bases and J by 2 bases, and 6 bases separated the two germline ends. CDR3 length: 12 residues. Germline V gives CDR1 SNHLY, CDR2 FYNNEI. DNA of the CDR3: TGTGCCAGCAAGCATCGCAATCAGCCCCAGCATTTT. Protein: CASKHRNQPQHF.

This rearrangement joins TRBV28 to TRBJ2-5; possibly TRBD1 for D (5 bases). V shed 5 bases and J shed 1 base, with 11 bases lying between them. This CDR3 is 14 amino acids long. Germline loops: CDR1 MDHEN, CDR2 SYDVKM. The chain's CDR3 is CASSPGHPQETQYF. CDR3 coding DNA: TGTGCCAGCAGTCCTGGACACCCCCAAGAGACCCAGTACTTC.